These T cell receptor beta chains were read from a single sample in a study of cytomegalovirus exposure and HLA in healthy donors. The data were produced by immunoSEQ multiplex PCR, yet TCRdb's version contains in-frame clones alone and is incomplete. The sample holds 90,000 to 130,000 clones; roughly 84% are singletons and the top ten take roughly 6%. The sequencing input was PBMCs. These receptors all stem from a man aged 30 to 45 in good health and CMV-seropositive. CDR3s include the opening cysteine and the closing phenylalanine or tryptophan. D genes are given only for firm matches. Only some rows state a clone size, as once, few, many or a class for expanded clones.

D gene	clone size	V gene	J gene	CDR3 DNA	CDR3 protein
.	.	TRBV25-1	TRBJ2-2	TGTGCCAGCAGTGAGTGGGGGGGCCTTGAGACCGGGGAGCTGTTTTTT	CASSEWGGLETGELFF
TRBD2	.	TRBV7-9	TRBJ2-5	TGTGCCAGCAGCTTAGCGGGGGGGCAAGAGACCCAGTACTTC	CASSLAGGQETQYF
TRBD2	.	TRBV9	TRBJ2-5	TGTGCCAGCAGCTCCCGACTAGCGGGGGGCCAAGAGACCCAGTACTTC	CASSSRLAGGQETQYF
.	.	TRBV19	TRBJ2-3	TGTGCCAGTAGTAGCCAATCTAAGAGCGTCACCCGAGGAGATACGCAGTATTTT	CASSSQSKSVTRGDTQYF
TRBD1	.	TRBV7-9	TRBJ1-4	TGTGCCAGCAGCTTAACGGGACAGGGCGGTAATGAAAAACTGTTTTTT	CASSLTGQGGNEKLFF
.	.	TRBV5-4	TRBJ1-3	TGTGCCAGCAGCTTGGCGGGGGACGCCGAACTCGGAAACACCATATATTTT	CASSLAGDAELGNTIYF
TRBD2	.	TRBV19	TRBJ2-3	TGTGCCAGTAGTTCTAGCGGGGGCACAGATACGCAGTATTTT	CASSSSGGTDTQYF
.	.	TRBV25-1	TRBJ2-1	TGTGCCAGCAGTGAAGAAGGTCGGAGCTCCTACAATGAGCAGTTCTTC	CASSEEGRSSYNEQFF
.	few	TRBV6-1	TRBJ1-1	TGTGCCAGCAGTCCACTCGGGGGGGGCGGCACTGAAGCTTTCTTT	CASSPLGGGGTEAFF
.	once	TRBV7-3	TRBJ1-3	TGTGCCAGCAGCTTATTGGGGGCCTCTGGAAACACCATATATTTT	CASSLLGASGNTIYF